The 22 T cell receptor beta chains in this list originate from one sample, sequenced in a study of cytomegalovirus exposure and HLA in healthy donors. PCR was performed using 60 Vbeta and 13 Jbeta primers. Clones were sequenced by immunoSEQ multiplex PCR, and TCRdb holds only the in-frame ones, with some missing. The data hold under 250,000 clones, with approximately 80% observed a single time. The sequenced sample was PBMCs. The receptors come from a boy aged 2-15 years in good health and CMV-seronegative.

V is TRBV30 and J is TRBJ1-1, with 8 bases that match TRBD1. From germline, CDR1 is GTSNPN and CDR2 SVGIG (reference sequence). V gave up 7 bases and J gave up 1 base; unmatched junction bases: 11. The CDR3 length is 15 residues. DNA for the CDR3: TGTGCCTTGGCAACAGGGGGGGAAACGAACACTGAAGCTTTCTTT. Its translation is CALATGGETNTEAFF. Combining the CDR3 with reference TRBV30 and TRBJ1-1 gives the whole variable domain SQTIHQWPATLVQPVGSPLSLECTVEGTSNPNLYWYRQAAGRGLQLLFYSVGIGQISSEVPQNLSASRPQDRQFILSSKKLLLSDSGFYLCALATGGETNTEAFFGQGTRLTVV.

V is TRBV2 and J is TRBJ1-1, with a tentative D call TRBD1 (5 bases). With 6 bases removed from V and 6 bases from J, the gap between germline ends came to 23 bases. The CDR3 is made up of 16 amino acids. Germline-derived CDR1 and CDR2 are SNHLY and FYNNEI. CDR3: CASRNRQLAGMAEAFF. The DNA for the CDR3 is TGTGCCAGCAGAAATCGACAGTTGGCGGGGATGGCTGAAGCTTTCTTT. The whole variable domain, filled in from reference TRBV2 and TRBJ1-1, reads EPEVTQTPSHQVTQMGQEVILRCVPISNHLYFYWYRQILGQKVEFLVSFYNNEISEKSEIFDDQFSVERPDGSNFTLKIRSTKLEDSAMYFCASRNRQLAGMAEAFFGQGTRLTVV.

V is TRBV2 and J is TRBJ1-4, with unresolved D. The CDR3 runs 17 residues. Trimming took 0 bases from V and 0 from J, leaving 11 bases between them. CDR1 and CDR2 from the germline V gene are SNHLY and FYNNEI. In DNA, the CDR3 is TGTGCCAGCAGTGAAGCGGGCAGCTCAGCAACTAATGAAAAACTGTTTTTT. This gives the protein CASSEAGSSATNEKLFF.

The chain employs TRBV21-1 and TRBJ1-5; the D call in the table, TRBD1, was not verified against the DNA. TRBV21-1 is annotated as a pseudogene. This CDR3 has 14 amino acids. CDR3 in DNA: TGTGCCAGCAGCAAAGCCTGCAGAAATCAGCCCCAGCATTTT. Its translation is CASSKACRNQPQHF.

This clone is a singleton in its sample. This sequence joins TRBV6-6 and TRBJ2-1; D uncertain. This CDR3 has 12 amino acids. Germline V gives CDR1 MNHNY, CDR2 SVGAGI (reference sequence). Trimming left V 5 bases short and J 12 bases short, with 14 bases between. CDR3 protein: CASSPGGGGQFF. CDR3 DNA: TGTGCCAGCAGTCCCGGCGGTGGTGGGCAGTTCTTC.

This chain uses TRBV6-4 with TRBJ2-3; TRBD2 aligns across 8 bases. CDR3 length: 16 amino acids. Trimming removed 5 bases from V and 1 base from J; junction bases left unmatched: 8. Germline values: CDR1 MRHNA, CDR2 SNTAGT. CDR3 coding DNA: TGTGCCAGCAGTACGAACCGGGGGGGCTGCACAGATACGCAGTATTTT. It specifies CASSTNRGGCTDTQYF.

The gene calls are TRBV6-1 and TRBJ1-2; 10 bases are a match to TRBD1. The CDR3 contains 17 residues. After removal of 4 bases from V and 6 bases from J, the junction contained 14 bases not matched to a gene. Germline loops: CDR1 MNHNS, CDR2 SASEGT. The CDR3, as DNA: TGTGCCAGCAGTGCATACCGGGACAGGGGATCTCGCAATGGCTACACCTTC. It encodes CASSAYRDRGSRNGYTF.

The chain uses TRBV7-8 and TRBJ2-7; weak D call: TRBD1 (6 bases). Trimming shortened V by 5 bases and J by 2 bases, and 10 bases separated the two germline ends. The length of the CDR3 is 13 residues. Germline loops: CDR1 SGHVS, CDR2 FQNEAQ. DNA of the CDR3: TGTGCCAGCAGCCAGGACAGACCCTACGAGCAGTACTTC. Protein sequence: CASSQDRPYEQYF.

This clone has just a few counts. The V call is TRBV2, the J call TRBJ1-4; perhaps TRBD1 as D (6 bases). The CDR3 contains 16 residues. The germline gives CDR1 SNHLY, CDR2 FYNNEI. Trimming left V 3 bases short and J 3 bases short, with 14 bases between. The CDR3 loop is CASSDETGTANEKLFF. The DNA for the CDR3 is TGTGCCAGCAGTGACGAAACAGGGACGGCTAATGAAAAACTGTTTTTT.

The V call is TRBV30, the J call TRBJ2-5; D gene ambiguous. Trimming left V 2 bases short and J 4 bases short, with 11 bases between. CDR1 is GTSNPN and CDR2 is SVGIG in the germline V gene (reference sequence). CDR3 length equals 13 residues. For the CDR3, the DNA is TGTGCCTGGAGTCTACAGCTCGGAGAGACCCAGTACTTC. As protein: CAWSLQLGETQYF.

V is TRBV6-1 and J is TRBJ1-2; D remains unclear. V lost 1 base and J 3 bases, leaving 9 bases between the germline ends. The CDR3 is 14 residues long. Per the germline V gene, CDR1 is MNHNS and CDR2 is SASEGT. In DNA form, the CDR3 reads TGTGCCAGCAGTGAAGACCAGCTAGACTATGGCTACACCTTC. Translated: CASSEDQLDYGYTF.

The rearrangement links TRBV27 to TRBJ2-5; a weak D match, TRBD2 (5 bases). The CDR3 length is 14 residues. Germline V gene data show CDR1 as MNHEY and CDR2 as SMNVEV (reference sequence). Trimming took 1 base from V and 2 from J, leaving 8 bases between them. CDR3 amino acids: CASSLLTGQETQYF. The CDR3 DNA reads TGTGCCAGCAGTTTATTGACGGGGCAAGAGACCCAGTACTTC.

The chain links TRBV29-1 to TRBJ2-2, with D uncertain. The V gene's germline CDR1 is SQVTM and CDR2 ANQGSEA. This CDR3 has 14 amino acids. The ends were cut back, 4 bases at V and 6 bases at J, with 15 bases in the middle. This CDR3 reads CSVAETLAAGELFF. The CDR3 DNA reads TGCAGCGTTGCCGAGACTCTCGCGGCCGGGGAGCTGTTTTTT.

CDR3 region: CASRKRWLANAYEQYF. The CDR3 DNA sequence: TGTGCCAGCAGAAAAAGGTGGCTAGCGAACGCCTACGAGCAGTACTTC. This chain connects TRBV2 to TRBJ2-5, with D possibly being TRBD2 (6 bases). The J call may be incorrect, as the DNA end agrees better with TRBJ2-7. The CDR3 contains 16 residues. CDR1 is SNHLY, CDR2 FYNNEI, per germline.

The CDR3 loop is CAWTGRDEQYF. The CDR3 nucleotides read TGTGCCTGGACAGGGAGGGACGAGCAGTACTTC. This chain links TRBV30 with TRBJ2-7; 7 nucleotides line up with TRBD2. CDR1 GTSNPN and CDR2 SVGIG come from the germline V gene (reference sequence). CDR3 size: 11 residues. J lost 5 bases, V lost 4 bases, and 2 bases had no gene match. Full variable domain (missing parts from reference TRBV30 and TRBJ2-7): SQTIHQWPATLVQPVGSPLSLECTVEGTSNPNLYWYRQAAGRGLQLLFYSVGIGQISSEVPQNLSASRPQDRQFILSSKKLLLSDSGFYLCAWTGRDEQYFGPGTRLTVT.

V usage is TRBV4-2 and J usage is TRBJ1-4; 9 nucleotides agree with TRBD1. The CDR3 runs to 19 residues. Germline CDR1 LGHNA, CDR2 YNFKEQ. The junction had 11 bases not matched to a gene; V was cut back by 3 bases and J by 0 bases. CDR3 sequence reads: CASSHVPGQGMATNEKLFF. The CDR3 DNA reads as TGTGCCAGCAGCCATGTACCGGGACAGGGAATGGCAACTAATGAAAAACTGTTTTTT.

The chain has TRBV4-1 and TRBJ2-1, with TRBD2 identical over 11 bases. Germline loops: CDR1 MGHRA, CDR2 YSYEKL. The CDR3 loop spans 16 amino acids. With 1 base clipped from V and 4 bases from J, the junction kept 3 bases outside the gene matches. The CDR3 sequence is CASSQVGLAEYNEQFF. CDR3 DNA sequence: TGCGCCAGCAGCCAAGTGGGACTAGCGGAGTACAATGAGCAGTTCTTC.

V usage is TRBV6-1 and J usage is TRBJ1-2; 11 positions agree with TRBD1. Per germline, CDR1 MNHNS and CDR2 SASEGT. V lost 6 bases to trimming and J lost 4 bases; unmatched junction nucleotides: 7. The CDR3 is 15 residues long. CDR3 sequence: CASRPGQGDTYGYTF. The DNA of the CDR3 is TGTGCCAGCAGGCCGGGACAGGGGGATACCTATGGCTACACCTTC.

The chain has TRBV30 and TRBJ1-6; D is ambiguous. This CDR3 is built from 15 residues. Looked up from germline, CDR1 is GTSNPN and CDR2 is SVGIG (reference sequence). Trimming removed 0 bases at V and 7 bases at J, with 13 bases between. CDR3: CAWSVVPSGNSPLHF. DNA for the CDR3: TGTGCCTGGAGTGTAGTTCCCAGCGGGAATTCACCCCTCCACTTT.

The chain carries TRBV27 and TRBJ2-1; D gene ambiguous. CDR3 length equals 12 residues. V was clipped by 3 bases and J by 7 bases, with 7 bases between them. The germline V gene encodes CDR1 MNHEY and CDR2 SMNVEV (reference sequence). As DNA, the CDR3 is TGTGCCAGCAGTTTTAACTTGAATGAGCAGTTCTTC. Translated: CASSFNLNEQFF.

The chain couples TRBV27 to TRBJ1-1; 7 bases fit TRBD1. The CDR3 is 12 amino acids. Trimming cost V 10 bases and J 1 base; bases outside gene matches: 3. Germline lookup yields CDR1 MNHEY and CDR2 SMNVEV (reference sequence). The DNA for the CDR3 is TGTGCCATTGGGACAGCGAACACTGAAGCTTTCTTT. It specifies CAIGTANTEAFF.

The genes are TRBV18 and TRBJ2-7, with D perhaps matching TRBD1 (7 bases). This CDR3 is built from 13 residues. Germline values: CDR1 KGHSH, CDR2 LQKENI. V was clipped by 2 bases and J by 11 bases, with 16 bases between them. The CDR3 nucleotides read TGTGCCAGCTCACCAGGCGGGGTCCAGGGGGAGTACTTC. Its translation is CASSPGGVQGEYF.